A single sample is the source of the 19 T cell receptor beta chains below, sequenced in a study of breast tumors, draining lymph nodes, adjacent tissues. Axillary draining lymph nodes of breast cancer patients supplied the node samples. From the multiplex PCR reads, TCRdb called clonotypes with MiXCR, one entry per CDR3 protein. The table includes more than 200,000 distinct CDR3 sequences, about 30% detected once. Sequencing was done on a sample of axillary lymph node tissue. These receptors were collected from a female donor with breast cancer. Some clones in this sample may be carry-over from other donors' samples.

CDR3 DNA sequence: TGTGCCAGCAGTCCCCGGGACAGGGGGGGGGGCAACACTGAAGCTTTCTTT. Protein: CASSPRDRGGGNTEAFF. The gene calls are TRBV6-1 and TRBJ1-1; 11 bases match TRBD1. V lost 5 bases and J lost 2; bases outside the gene matches: 10. From germline, CDR1 is MNHNS and CDR2 SASEGT. This CDR3 comprises 17 residues.

With respect to this clonotype: A much larger clone differs from this one at a single base, so this may be a read error. Lacking the conserved final phenylalanine or tryptophan, this CDR3 likely reflects a read error. CDR3: CASSLDTGRSTEAFV. The CDR3 DNA reads TGTGCCAGCAGCTTAGATACAGGGAGGAGCACTGAAGCTTTCGTT. The genes are TRBV7-2 and TRBJ1-1, with a tentative D call TRBD1 (6 bases). Germline lookup yields CDR1 SGHTA and CDR2 FQGNSA. The V end was cut by 1 base, the J end by 4 bases, with 13 bases between. CDR3 length: 15 amino acids.

This clonotype was seen ten or more times. The chain employs TRBV19 and TRBJ2-3, with D maybe TRBD2 (6 bases). The CDR3 loop spans 15 amino acids. Trimming stripped 3 bases from V and 4 bases from J, with 14 bases between. Germline V lookup: CDR1 LNHDA, CDR2 SQIVND (reference sequence). The CDR3 is CASSIFSGAADTQYF. DNA of the CDR3: TGTGCCAGTAGTATCTTCTCGGGAGCAGCAGATACGCAGTATTTT.

This clonotype was detected many times. The chain links TRBV7-2 to TRBJ2-1, with D possibly called TRBD1 or TRBD2 (7 bases each). The germline V gene has CDR1 SGHTA and CDR2 FQGNSA. The V end was cut by 3 bases, the J end by 0 bases, with 21 bases between. CDR3 length: 19 amino acids. For the CDR3, the DNA is TGTGCCAGCAGCTTTAAACAGGGGACGTGGGGGGGCTCCTACAATGAGCAGTTCTTC. It is translated as CASSFKQGTWGGSYNEQFF.

This clonotype was recorded many times. This sequence joins TRBV24-1 and TRBJ1-2; the D gene is possibly TRBD1 (5 bases). Germline-derived CDR1 and CDR2 are KGHDR and SFDVKD. The V and J ends lost 9 bases and 8 bases respectively, with 15 bases between them. The CDR3 is 12 residues long. CDR3 sequence: CATGDRTEGYTF. The CDR3 region has the DNA TGTGCCACCGGGGACCGTACAGAGGGCTACACCTTC.

Points on this clonotype: The CDR3 ends on some other residue instead of the conserved phenylalanine or tryptophan, so this is likely a read error. The chain combines TRBV19 with TRBJ2-2; 9 bases are a match to TRBD2. The germline V gene encodes CDR1 LNHDA and CDR2 SQIVND (reference sequence). The CDR3 runs 14 residues. The trim removed 3 bases at V and 8 bases at J, leaving 4 bases unmatched. Here the CDR3 reads CASSMGLASGELFL. The CDR3 DNA sequence: TGTGCCAGTAGTATGGGACTAGCATCTGGGGAGCTGTTTCTT.

This clonotype came up a few times. The rearrangement links TRBV30 to TRBJ1-2; 9 positions agree with TRBD1. The germline V gene encodes CDR1 GTSNPN and CDR2 SVGIG (reference sequence). V was pared by 2 bases and J by 7 bases, with 5 bases of the junction left unmatched. The CDR3 covers 13 residues. In DNA, the CDR3 is TGTGCCTGGAGTTACAGGGGGCGAAGTGGCTACACCTTC. It specifies CAWSYRGRSGYTF. The full variable domain, its missing parts supplied by reference TRBV30 and TRBJ1-2, is SQTIHQWPATLVQPVGSPLSLECTVEGTSNPNLYWYRQAAGRGLQLLFYSVGIGQISSEVPQNLSASRPQDRQFILSSKKLLLSDSGFYLCAWSYRGRSGYTFGSGTRLTVV.

This clonotype was seen many times. The V gene is TRBV19, the J gene TRBJ1-6; tentatively, D is TRBD1 (6 bases). CDR1 and CDR2 from the germline V gene are LNHDA and SQIVND (reference sequence). The CDR3 extends over 17 amino acids. Trimming left V 3 bases short and J 7 bases short, with 19 bases between. The CDR3 loop reads CASSIGGTGAWNSPLHF. CDR3 sequence (DNA): TGTGCCAGTAGTATTGGAGGTACGGGGGCTTGGAATTCACCCCTCCACTTT.

Comment on this clonotype: A much larger clone lies a single base off, so this may be a read error. J is TRBJ1-2 and V is TRBV30; no firm D call. Trimming left V 5 bases short and J 0 bases short, with 7 bases between. The CDR3 loop spans 12 amino acids. The V gene's germline CDR1 is GTSNPN and CDR2 SVGIG (reference sequence). CDR3 in amino acids: CAWGETNYGYTF. CDR3 coding DNA: TGTGCCTGGGGAGAGACTAACTATGGCTACACCTTC.

This clonotype was picked up many times. The chain links TRBV20-1 to TRBJ2-3; D might be TRBD1 (5 bases). Germline loops: CDR1 DFQATT, CDR2 SNEGSKA (reference sequence). The CDR3 length is 14 residues. The V gene lost 4 bases and the J gene lost 5 bases, with 16 bases spanning the gap. As DNA, the CDR3 is TGCAGTGCTAAGAGACAGACCGTTGGAGATACGCAGTATTTT. Its translation is CSAKRQTVGDTQYF.

This clonotype was detected only a few times. The chain carries TRBV3-1 and TRBJ2-1; TRBD2 matches 8 bases. Germline CDR1 reads LGHDT; CDR2 reads YNNKEL (reference sequence). CDR3 length: 16 residues. J gave up 6 bases and V 3 bases, and 10 bases lay outside the gene matches. CDR3 sequence: CASSQGWGLGPNEQFF. In DNA form, the CDR3 reads TGTGCCAGCAGCCAGGGGTGGGGACTAGGCCCCAATGAGCAGTTCTTC.

This clonotype was recorded many times. V usage is TRBV18 and J usage is TRBJ1-5; no reliable D call. The CDR3 runs 13 residues. CDR1 and CDR2 (germline): KGHSH, LQKENI. Trimming took off 0 bases at V and 7 bases at J, with 7 bases between the two ends. The CDR3 DNA is TGTGCCAGCTCACCACCCCCCGGGCAGCCCCAGCATTTT. Protein product: CASSPPPGQPQHF.

There are many counts of this clonotype. This chain uses TRBV5-1 with TRBJ2-7; D may correspond to TRBD1 or TRBD2 (5 bases each). This CDR3 has 16 residues. Trimming cost V 3 bases and J 5 bases, with 21 bases left between them. Germline CDR1 SGHRS, CDR2 YFSETQ. This CDR3 reads CASSWGFGAQDNEQYF. The CDR3 bases are TGCGCCAGCAGCTGGGGCTTCGGGGCACAGGATAACGAGCAGTACTTC. The full variable domain, its missing parts supplied by reference TRBV5-1 and TRBJ2-7, is KAGVTQTPRYLIKTRGQQVTLSCSPISGHRSVSWYQQTPGQGLQFLFEYFSETQRNKGNFPGRFSGRQFSNSRSEMNVSTLELGDSALYLCASSWGFGAQDNEQYFGPGTRLTVT.

This chain connects TRBV7-3 to TRBJ1-5, with a possible D match to TRBD1 (6 bases). This CDR3 comprises 21 residues. With 2 bases removed from V and 0 bases from J, the gap between germline ends came to 26 bases. Germline V gene sequence: CDR1 SGHTA, CDR2 FQGTGA. The CDR3 here is CASSLGGAAAGNRYSNQPQHF. The DNA for the CDR3 is TGTGCCAGCAGCTTAGGGGGGGCCGCGGCTGGAAACCGGTATAGCAATCAGCCCCAGCATTTT.

This clonotype was seen many times. J is TRBJ1-5 and V is TRBV6-1; the match to TRBD1 covers 7 bases. Trimming removed 4 bases from V and 3 bases from J; junction bases left unmatched: 3. Germline V gene sequence: CDR1 MNHNS, CDR2 SASEGT. This CDR3 contains 14 residues. CDR3 in DNA: TGTGCCAGCAGTGGACAGGGTAACAATCAGCCCCAGCATTTT. Residues: CASSGQGNNQPQHF.

Regarding this clonotype: As the CDR3 is not closed by the conserved phenylalanine or tryptophan, this likely results from a read error. The chain carries TRBV9 and TRBJ2-7; D ambiguous. Germline CDR1 and CDR2: SGDLS and YYNGEE. Trimming shortened V by 7 bases and J by 1 base, and 12 bases separated the two germline ends. The CDR3 totals 13 residues. The CDR3 sequence is CASGDGRSYEQYS. In DNA form, the CDR3 reads TGTGCCAGCGGCGATGGTCGTTCCTACGAGCAGTACTCC.

The chain carries TRBV19 and TRBJ2-3; D is unresolved. The CDR3 totals 14 residues. Trimming left V 3 bases short and J 11 bases short, with 18 bases between. The germline V gene has CDR1 LNHDA and CDR2 SQIVND (reference sequence). The CDR3 region has the DNA TGTGCCAGTAGTATGGCCAGAAACTACAATGAGCAGTATTTT. Amino acids: CASSMARNYNEQYF.

CDR3 loop: CATSPLLSRVYEQYF. The CDR3 DNA reads TGTGCCACCAGTCCGCTACTTAGCAGGGTCTACGAGCAGTACTTC. The chain recombines TRBV15 with TRBJ2-7; perhaps TRBD1 as D (5 bases). Germline V gene data show CDR1 as LNHNV and CDR2 as YYDKDF (reference sequence). Trimming shortened V by 6 bases and J by 3 bases, and 18 bases separated the two germline ends. The CDR3 length is 15 residues.

This clonotype was detected many times. The gene calls are TRBV7-2 and TRBJ2-1; no firm D call. There are 12 residues in the CDR3. In germline, CDR1 is SGHTA, CDR2 FQGNSA. The V end lost 2 bases, the J end lost 10 bases, and 9 bases lay between the germline ends. The CDR3 is CASSLSSWEQFF. CDR3 nucleotide sequence: TGTGCCAGCAGCTTATCTTCCTGGGAGCAGTTCTTC.